One sample yielded the 17 T cell receptor beta chains listed below, sequenced in a study of Tregs in tolerant kidney transplant recipients. The assay was immunoSEQ multiplex PCR, and TCRdb's table has in-frame clones only and misses some. The table shows over 50,000 clones, with around 82% occurring only once. Sequenced material: CD4+ T cells from blood. All receptors derive from a human donor in good health.

This chain joins TRBV6-1 and TRBJ1-2; D is unclear. V was cut by 6 bases and J by 3 bases, with 14 bases left in between. Germline CDR1 is MNHNS and CDR2 is SASEGT. The CDR3 has 14 amino acids. The CDR3 DNA follows: TGTGCCAGCAGCCCCCAGGCCGGGCACTATGGCTACACCTTC. It specifies CASSPQAGHYGYTF.

This chain uses TRBV9 with TRBJ2-1, with a tentative D call TRBD2 (5 bases). V was trimmed by 0 bases and J by 5 bases, leaving 12 bases between them. This CDR3 has 15 amino acids. Germline loops: CDR1 SGDLS, CDR2 YYNGEE. CDR3 sequence (DNA): TGTGCCAGCAGCGTAGCTAGCCTAGTAAACAATGAGCAGTTCTTC. Residues: CASSVASLVNNEQFF. Looking up the rest from reference TRBV9 and TRBJ2-1 gives the full variable domain: DSGVTQTPKHLITATGQRVTLRCSPRSGDLSVYWYQQSLDQGLQFLIQYYNGEERAKGNILERFSAQQFPDLHSELNLSSLELGDSALYFCASSVASLVNNEQFFGPGTRLTVL.

V is TRBV5-6 and J is TRBJ1-2; D gene ambiguous. V lost 2 bases and J 8 bases, leaving 13 bases between the germline ends. CDR3 length: 13 amino acids. Germline CDR1 and CDR2: SGHDT and YYEEEE. In DNA form, the CDR3 reads TGTGCCAGCAGCTTCCCGGGATCGGGCGGCTACACCTTC. Translation: CASSFPGSGGYTF.

The chain joins TRBV10-3 to TRBJ2-7; tentatively, D is TRBD2 (5 bases). This CDR3 is built from 13 residues. Germline V gene lookup returns CDR1 ENHRY and CDR2 SYGVKD. Trimming shortened V by 5 bases and J by 4 bases, and 12 bases separated the two germline ends. The CDR3 loop reads CAISPLAGYEQYF. CDR3 nucleotide sequence: TGTGCCATCAGTCCCCTAGCAGGTTACGAGCAGTACTTC.

J is TRBJ2-7 and V is TRBV20-1, with D possibly being TRBD1 (6 bases). Trimming took 6 bases from V and 6 from J, leaving 12 bases between them. The germline CDR1 and CDR2 sequences are DFQATT and SNEGSKA (reference sequence). This CDR3 contains 11 residues. CDR3 in DNA: TGCAGTGCAAACAGGGATCTCGAGCAGTACTTC. It encodes CSANRDLEQYF.

This rearrangement joins TRBV5-4 to TRBJ1-2, with TRBD1 matching over 8 bases. J lost 11 bases, V lost 7 bases, and 16 bases had no gene match. Germline CDR1 SGHNT, CDR2 YYREEE (reference sequence). The CDR3 spans 14 residues. The CDR3 DNA follows: TGTGCCAGCTCCACTGGGGGTGGACAGGGCTCGTACACCTTC. Protein sequence: CASSTGGGQGSYTF.

This clone has a handful of counts. The V gene is TRBV2, the J gene TRBJ2-7, with 8 nucleotides matching TRBD2. The length of the CDR3 is 13 residues. J was trimmed by 6 bases and V by 4 bases; bases with no gene match: 5. Germline V gene data show CDR1 as SNHLY and CDR2 as FYNNEI. Here the CDR3 reads CASSGERETEQYF. CDR3 nucleotide sequence: TGTGCCAGCAGTGGGGAGCGGGAGACCGAGCAGTACTTC.

This clone has only one observation. This chain connects TRBV19 to TRBJ2-1; possible D gene TRBD1, 6 bases. Trimming left V 5 bases short and J 9 bases short, with 23 bases between. The CDR3 consists of 16 residues. Germline V gene data show CDR1 as LNHDA and CDR2 as SQIVND (reference sequence). The CDR3 loop reads CASSPKTGLLLSEQFF. The CDR3 bases are TGTGCCAGTAGTCCTAAAACAGGGCTCCTACTTAGTGAGCAGTTCTTC. The full variable domain, rest sourced from reference TRBV19 and TRBJ2-1, is DGGITQSPKYLFRKEGQNVTLSCEQNLNHDAMYWYRQDPGQGLRLIYYSQIVNDFQKGDIAEGYSVSREKKESFPLTVTSAQKNPTAFYLCASSPKTGLLLSEQFFGPGTRLTVL.

In its sample, this clone was seen once. The genes are TRBV9 and TRBJ2-5, with 9 bases matching TRBD2. The length of the CDR3 is 17 residues. Trimming took 2 bases from V and 3 from J; bases not matched to a gene: 11. Per the germline V gene, CDR1 is SGDLS and CDR2 is YYNGEE. CDR3 loop: CASSVYPGLAGKETQYF. CDR3 nucleotides: TGTGCCAGCAGCGTCTATCCGGGGCTAGCGGGAAAAGAGACCCAGTACTTC.

With respect to this clone: Germline and junction disagree at one end, which may indicate a read error. The V gene is TRBV7-3, the J gene TRBJ2-5, with 9 bases fitting TRBD1. This CDR3 region has 15 residues. The germline CDR1 and CDR2 sequences are SGHTA and FQGTGA. The CDR3 DNA reads TGTGCCAGCAGCCTAACCGGGACAGGGCAAGAGACCCAGTACTTC. Its translation: CASSLTGTGQETQYF.

V gene TRBV4-2 combines with J gene TRBJ2-2; 9 nucleotides line up with TRBD2. Germline CDR1 LGHNA, CDR2 YNFKEQ. J gave up 1 base and V 1 base, and 7 bases lay outside the gene matches. There are 18 residues in the CDR3. CDR3 loop: CASSQAPTSGENTGELFF. In DNA form, the CDR3 reads TGTGCCAGCAGCCAAGCGCCGACTAGCGGAGAGAACACCGGGGAGCTGTTTTTT.

The chain joins TRBV27 to TRBJ2-7; TRBD1 might be the D (6 bases). From germline, CDR1 is MNHEY and CDR2 SMNVEV (reference sequence). V lost 6 bases and J lost 5, with 14 bases in between. The CDR3 covers 13 residues. CDR3 DNA: TGTGCCAGCAGGCAGGGGTTTAGGAACGAGCAGTACTTC. Translation: CASRQGFRNEQYF.

The chain uses TRBV2 and TRBJ1-5; perhaps TRBD1 as D (6 bases). This CDR3 region has 14 residues. Germline values: CDR1 SNHLY, CDR2 FYNNEI. The V and J ends lost 6 bases and 3 bases respectively, with 12 bases between them. In DNA form, the CDR3 reads TGTGCCAGCAGACTGGACAGCCCCAATCAGCCCCAGCATTTT. Translating gives CASRLDSPNQPQHF.

The chain employs TRBV7-3 and TRBJ2-3, with D unclear. Per the germline V gene, CDR1 is SGHTA and CDR2 is FQGTGA. This CDR3 comprises 12 residues. The V and J ends lost 6 bases and 5 bases respectively, with 9 bases between them. The CDR3 reads CASSYYRDTQYF. In DNA form, the CDR3 reads TGTGCCAGCAGTTATTATCGAGATACGCAGTATTTT.

J is TRBJ1-1 and V is TRBV19; 11 bases fit TRBD1. The CDR3 length is 14 residues. Germline loops: CDR1 LNHDA, CDR2 SQIVND (reference sequence). With 5 bases clipped from V and 4 bases from J, the junction kept 3 bases outside the gene matches. The CDR3 spells CASSLGTGGTEAFF. Here the CDR3 DNA reads TGTGCCAGTAGTCTCGGGACAGGGGGCACTGAAGCTTTCTTT.

The V gene is TRBV28, the J gene TRBJ1-2; D gene ambiguous. Trimming shortened V by 6 bases and J by 8 bases, and 19 bases separated the two germline ends. The CDR3 has 14 residues. Germline V gene data show CDR1 as MDHEN and CDR2 as SYDVKM. Here the CDR3 DNA reads TGTGCCAGCAGCCCGCCCGTCCTAGACCGGGGCTACACCTTC. Translation gives CASSPPVLDRGYTF.

This CDR3 reads CSVDRLRGPGGNEQFF. Here the CDR3 DNA reads TGCAGCGTTGACCGACTCCGGGGCCCCGGGGGGAATGAGCAGTTCTTC. This chain connects TRBV29-1 to TRBJ2-1; 7 bases fit TRBD2. The CDR3 runs to 16 residues. Germline-derived CDR1 and CDR2 are SQVTM and ANQGSEA. The junction had 15 bases not matched to a gene; V was cut back by 3 bases and J by 7 bases.